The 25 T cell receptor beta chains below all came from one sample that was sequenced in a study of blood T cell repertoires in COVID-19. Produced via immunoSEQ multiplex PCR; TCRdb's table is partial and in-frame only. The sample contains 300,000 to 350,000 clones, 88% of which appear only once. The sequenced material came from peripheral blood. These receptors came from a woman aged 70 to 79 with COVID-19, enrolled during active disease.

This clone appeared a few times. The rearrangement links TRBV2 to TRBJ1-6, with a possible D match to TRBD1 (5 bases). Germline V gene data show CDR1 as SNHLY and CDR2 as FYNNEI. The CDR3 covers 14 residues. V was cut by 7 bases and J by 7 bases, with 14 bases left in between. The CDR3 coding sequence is TGTGCCAGCATTCTTCAGGGTGGAAATTCACCCCTCCACTTT. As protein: CASILQGGNSPLHF. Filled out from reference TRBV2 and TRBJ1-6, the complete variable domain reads EPEVTQTPSHQVTQMGQEVILRCVPISNHLYFYWYRQILGQKVEFLVSFYNNEISEKSEIFDDQFSVERPDGSNFTLKIRSTKLEDSAMYFCASILQGGNSPLHFGNGTRLTVT.

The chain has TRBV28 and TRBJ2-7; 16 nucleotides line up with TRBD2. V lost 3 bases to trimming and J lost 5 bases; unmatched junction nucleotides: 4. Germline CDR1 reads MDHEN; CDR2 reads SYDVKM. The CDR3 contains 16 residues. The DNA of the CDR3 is TGTGCCAGCAGTTTCGAGGGACTAGCGGGGGGGAACGAGCAGTACTTC. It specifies CASSFEGLAGGNEQYF.

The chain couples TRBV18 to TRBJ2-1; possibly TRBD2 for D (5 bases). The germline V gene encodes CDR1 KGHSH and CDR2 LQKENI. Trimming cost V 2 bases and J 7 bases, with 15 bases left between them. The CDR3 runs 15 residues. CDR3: CASSPFDGVKNEQFF. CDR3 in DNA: TGTGCCAGCTCACCATTTGACGGGGTCAAGAATGAGCAGTTCTTC. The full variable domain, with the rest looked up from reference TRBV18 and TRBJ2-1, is NAGVMQNPRHLVRRRGQEARLRCSPMKGHSHVYWYRQLPEEGLKFMVYLQKENIIDESGMPKERFSAEFPKEGPSILRIQQVVRGDSAAYFCASSPFDGVKNEQFFGPGTRLTVL.

In nucleotides, the CDR3 is TGCAGCGCTGACAGGGGGCACACTGAAGCTTTCTTT. Its translation: CSADRGHTEAFF. The chain combines TRBV29-1 with TRBJ1-1; 10 bases agree with TRBD1. V shed 7 bases and J 3 bases; nucleotides not matched to a gene: 2. Germline V gene sequence: CDR1 SQVTM, CDR2 ANQGSEA. The CDR3 length is 12 residues. Complete variable domain (other parts from reference TRBV29-1 and TRBJ1-1): SAVISQKPSRDICQRGTSLTIQCQVDSQVTMMFWYRQQPGQSLTLIATANQGSEATYESGFVIDKFPISRPNLTFSTLTVSNMSPEDSSIYLCSADRGHTEAFFGQGTRLTVV.

As DNA, the CDR3 is TGCGCCAGCAGCCCAGCGGGAGATACGCAGTATTTT. It is translated as CASSPAGDTQYF. V usage is TRBV5-1 and J usage is TRBJ2-3, with D possibly TRBD2 on 6 matching bases. The length of the CDR3 is 12 residues. The germline V gene encodes CDR1 SGHRS and CDR2 YFSETQ. Trimming pared 4 bases from V and 5 bases from J, leaving 8 bases between.

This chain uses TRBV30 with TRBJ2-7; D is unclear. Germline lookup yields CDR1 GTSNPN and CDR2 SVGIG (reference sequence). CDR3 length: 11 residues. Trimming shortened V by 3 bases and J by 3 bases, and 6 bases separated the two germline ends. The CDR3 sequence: CAWSLNYEQYF. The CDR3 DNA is TGTGCCTGGAGCCTTAACTACGAGCAGTACTTC.

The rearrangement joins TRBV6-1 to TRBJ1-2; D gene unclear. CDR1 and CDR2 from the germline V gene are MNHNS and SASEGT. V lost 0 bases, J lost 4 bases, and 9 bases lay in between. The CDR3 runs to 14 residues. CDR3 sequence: CASSEALSGYGYTF. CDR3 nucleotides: TGTGCCAGCAGTGAAGCCCTATCCGGCTATGGCTACACCTTC.

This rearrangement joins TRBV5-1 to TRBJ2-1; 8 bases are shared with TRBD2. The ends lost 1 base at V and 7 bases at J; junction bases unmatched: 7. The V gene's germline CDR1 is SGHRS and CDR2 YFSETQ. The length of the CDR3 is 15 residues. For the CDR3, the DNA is TGCGCCAGCAGCTTGACCGCGGGGGGCGTGAATGAGCAGTTCTTC. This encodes CASSLTAGGVNEQFF.

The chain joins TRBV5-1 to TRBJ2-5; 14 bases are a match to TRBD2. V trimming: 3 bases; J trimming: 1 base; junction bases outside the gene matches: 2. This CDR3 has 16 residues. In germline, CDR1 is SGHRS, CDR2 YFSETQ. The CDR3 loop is CASSSTSGGVQETQYF. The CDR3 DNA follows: TGCGCCAGCAGCTCGACTAGCGGGGGGGTCCAAGAGACCCAGTACTTC.

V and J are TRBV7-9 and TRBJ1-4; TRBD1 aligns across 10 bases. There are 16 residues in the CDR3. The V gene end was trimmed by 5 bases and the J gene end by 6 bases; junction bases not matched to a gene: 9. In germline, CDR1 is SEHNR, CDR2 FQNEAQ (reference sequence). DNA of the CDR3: TGTGCCAGCAGCCCTCCGCGACAGGGGGCAGATGAAAAACTGTTTTTT. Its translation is CASSPPRQGADEKLFF.

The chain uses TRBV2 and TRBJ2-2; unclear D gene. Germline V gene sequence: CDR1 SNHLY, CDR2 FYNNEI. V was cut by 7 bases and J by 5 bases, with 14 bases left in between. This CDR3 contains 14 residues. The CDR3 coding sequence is TGTGCCAGCACTCTTTTCTCGGGTACCGGGGAGCTGTTTTTT. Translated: CASTLFSGTGELFF.

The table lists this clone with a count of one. This CDR3 reads CASSSKGDRRSEAFF. In DNA, the CDR3 is TGTGCCAGCAGCTCAAAGGGTGACAGGAGGTCTGAAGCTTTCTTT. The rearrangement uses TRBV11-2 and TRBJ1-1; D is perhaps TRBD1 (6 bases). This CDR3 spans 15 amino acids. Germline V gives CDR1 SGHAT, CDR2 FQNNGV. V lost 4 bases to trimming and J lost 6 bases, with 18 bases between them.

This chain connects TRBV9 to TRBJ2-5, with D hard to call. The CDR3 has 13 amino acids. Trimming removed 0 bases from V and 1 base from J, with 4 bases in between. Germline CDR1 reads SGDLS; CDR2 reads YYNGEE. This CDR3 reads CASSVAFQETQYF. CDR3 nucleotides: TGTGCCAGCAGCGTAGCCTTCCAAGAGACCCAGTACTTC.

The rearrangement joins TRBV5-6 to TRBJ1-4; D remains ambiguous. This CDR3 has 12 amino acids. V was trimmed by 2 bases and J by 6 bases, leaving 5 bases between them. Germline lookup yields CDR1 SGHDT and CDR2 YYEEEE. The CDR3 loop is CASSFRDEKLFF. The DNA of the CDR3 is TGTGCCAGCAGCTTCCGAGATGAAAAACTGTTTTTT.

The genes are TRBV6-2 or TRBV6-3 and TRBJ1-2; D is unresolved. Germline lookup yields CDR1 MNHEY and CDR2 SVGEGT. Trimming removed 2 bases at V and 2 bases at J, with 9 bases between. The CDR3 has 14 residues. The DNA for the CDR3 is TGTGCCAGCAGTTACATGGGCAGCAACTATGGCTACACCTTC. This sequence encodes CASSYMGSNYGYTF.

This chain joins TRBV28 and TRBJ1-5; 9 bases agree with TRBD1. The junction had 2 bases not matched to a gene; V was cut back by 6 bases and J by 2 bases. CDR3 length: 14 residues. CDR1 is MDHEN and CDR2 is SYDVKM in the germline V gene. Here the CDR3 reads CASSRTGGNQPQHF. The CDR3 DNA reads TGTGCCAGCAGCCGGACAGGGGGCAATCAGCCCCAGCATTTT.

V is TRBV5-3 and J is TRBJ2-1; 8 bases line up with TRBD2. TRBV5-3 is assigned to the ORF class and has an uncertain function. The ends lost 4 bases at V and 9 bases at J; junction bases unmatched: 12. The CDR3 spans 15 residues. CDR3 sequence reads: CARSPEGLAAVEQFF. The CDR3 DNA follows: TGTGCCAGAAGCCCGGAAGGACTAGCCGCGGTTGAGCAGTTCTTC.

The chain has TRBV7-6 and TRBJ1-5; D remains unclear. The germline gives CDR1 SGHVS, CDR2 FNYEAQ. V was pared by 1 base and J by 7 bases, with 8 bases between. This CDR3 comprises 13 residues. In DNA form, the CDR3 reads TGTGCCAGCAGCTTAGGAGGAGGGCAGCCCCAGCATTTT. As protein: CASSLGGGQPQHF.

CDR3 region: CASSIGQGLNTGELFF. In DNA form, the CDR3 reads TGTGCCAGCAGTATCGGACAGGGACTGAACACCGGGGAGCTGTTTTTT. The chain recombines TRBV28 with TRBJ2-2, with 8 bases aligning to TRBD1. Germline V CDR1 and CDR2: MDHEN, SYDVKM. The CDR3 covers 16 residues. V shed 5 bases and J 1 base; nucleotides not matched to a gene: 6.

The DNA for the CDR3 is TGTGCCAGCAGCCAAGTCACTCCGAGAGGCGTCACTGAAGCTTTCTTT. It encodes CASSQVTPRGVTEAFF. This chain connects TRBV14 to TRBJ1-1, with D unresolved. CDR1 and CDR2 (germline): SGHDN, FVKESK. Trimming removed 1 base from V and 4 bases from J, with 16 bases in between. CDR3 length: 16 amino acids.

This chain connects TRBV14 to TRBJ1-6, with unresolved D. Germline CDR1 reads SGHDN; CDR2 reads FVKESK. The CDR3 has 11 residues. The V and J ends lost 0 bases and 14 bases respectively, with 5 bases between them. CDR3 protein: CASSQDPTLHF. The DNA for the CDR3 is TGTGCCAGCAGCCAAGATCCTACCCTCCACTTT.

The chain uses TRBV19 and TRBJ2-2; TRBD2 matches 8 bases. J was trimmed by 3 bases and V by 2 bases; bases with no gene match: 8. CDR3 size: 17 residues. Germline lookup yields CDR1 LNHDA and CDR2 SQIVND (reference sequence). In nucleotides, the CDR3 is TGTGCCAGTAGTATAACCCGGGAGGGGCAGGACACCGGGGAGCTGTTTTTT. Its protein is CASSITREGQDTGELFF.

CDR3 coding DNA: TGTGCCAGCAGCCCGGGACTAGCGGGGGTCACAGATACGCAGTATTTT. It is translated as CASSPGLAGVTDTQYF. This chain links TRBV5-5 with TRBJ2-3, with 14 bases lining up with TRBD2. The germline CDR1 and CDR2 sequences are SGHKS and YYEKEE (reference sequence). Trimming removed 4 bases from V and 2 bases from J; junction bases left unmatched: 3. The CDR3 runs to 16 residues.

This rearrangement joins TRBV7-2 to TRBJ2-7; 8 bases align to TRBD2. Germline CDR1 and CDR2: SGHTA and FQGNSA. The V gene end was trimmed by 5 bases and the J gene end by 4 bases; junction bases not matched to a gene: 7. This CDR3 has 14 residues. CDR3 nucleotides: TGTGCCAGCAGCCCGGGGGGGGCGTTTTACGAGCAGTACTTC. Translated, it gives CASSPGGAFYEQYF.

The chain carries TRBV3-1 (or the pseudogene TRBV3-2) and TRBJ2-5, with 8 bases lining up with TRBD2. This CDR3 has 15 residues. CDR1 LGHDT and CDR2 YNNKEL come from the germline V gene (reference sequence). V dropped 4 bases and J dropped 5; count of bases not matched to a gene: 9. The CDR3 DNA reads TGTGCCAGCAGCCCTTACGGGGGGGCCTTGGAGACCCAGTACTTC. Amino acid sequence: CASSPYGGALETQYF.